The entry below gives a single T cell receptor beta chain sequence along with its context. Its specificity is not known. These data originate in a study of cytomegalovirus exposure and HLA in healthy donors. Study summary: Drawn from HLA-typed donors, about 82 million unique TCRs were held in an early data release.

Germline CDR1 SGHTS, CDR2 YDEGEE. With V trimmed by 3 bases and J by 4 bases, 5 bases remained unmatched. This CDR3 has 15 amino acids. A multiplex PCR was run with 60 Vbeta primers and 13 Jbeta primers. Sequencing used immunoSEQ multiplex PCR; TCRdb keeps in-frame clones, though not all of them. The data contain 150,000 to 200,000 clones, over 60% of them singletons. Each donor was healthy, and each was a bone marrow donor. General observations from the study: Immune exposure was documented only through CMV serostatus.

This chain links TRBV5-8 with TRBJ2-2, with 8 bases matching TRBD2. The source is a male donor in good health and CMV-seronegative. Sequenced material: PBMCs. CDR3: CASSSSSGFTGELFF. For the CDR3, the DNA is TGTGCCAGCAGCTCATCTAGCGGGTTCACCGGGGAGCTGTTTTTT.